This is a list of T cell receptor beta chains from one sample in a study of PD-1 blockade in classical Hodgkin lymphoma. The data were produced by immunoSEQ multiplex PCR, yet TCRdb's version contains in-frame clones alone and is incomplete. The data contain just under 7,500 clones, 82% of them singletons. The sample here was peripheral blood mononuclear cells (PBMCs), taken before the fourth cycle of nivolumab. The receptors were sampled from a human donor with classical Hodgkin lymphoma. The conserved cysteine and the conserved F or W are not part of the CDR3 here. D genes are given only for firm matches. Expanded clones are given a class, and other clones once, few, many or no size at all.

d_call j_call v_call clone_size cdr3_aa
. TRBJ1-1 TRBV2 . ASSFKQGYTEAF
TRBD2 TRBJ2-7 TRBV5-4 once ASSLAGTNSYEQY
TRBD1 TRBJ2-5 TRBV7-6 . ASSGQGTYQETQY
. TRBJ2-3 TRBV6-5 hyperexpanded ASGAGAGTDTQY
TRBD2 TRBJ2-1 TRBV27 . ASSLWVAGNEQF
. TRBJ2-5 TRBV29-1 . SVYDPRGTQY
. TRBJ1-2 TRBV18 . ASSPPMGSNYGYT
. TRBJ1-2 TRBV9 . ASSLTVGGGYT
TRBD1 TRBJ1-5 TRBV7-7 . ATNRDRGISNNQPQH
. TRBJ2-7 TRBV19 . ASSLQTGTYEQY
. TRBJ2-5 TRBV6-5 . ASSKHGQQETQY
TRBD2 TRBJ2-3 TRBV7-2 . ASSLAWLAGGTDTQY
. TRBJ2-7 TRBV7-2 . ASSQGGDSEQY
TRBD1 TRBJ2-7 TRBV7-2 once ASSRRYGQGGYEQY
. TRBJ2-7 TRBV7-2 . ASSLDRLAGEQY
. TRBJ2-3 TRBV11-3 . ASSLGDTQY
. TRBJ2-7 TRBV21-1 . ASSKEGDRRRVYEQY
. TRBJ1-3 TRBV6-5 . ASSYSRAGPGNTIY
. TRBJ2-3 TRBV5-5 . ASSLADSSTDTQY
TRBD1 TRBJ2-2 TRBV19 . ASTGQGSGELF
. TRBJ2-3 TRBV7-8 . ASSFLGGGTDTQY
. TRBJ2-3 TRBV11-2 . ASSLGTGKGTDTQY
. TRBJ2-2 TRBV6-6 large ASSYWTANTGELF
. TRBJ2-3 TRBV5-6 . ASSLRGTSTDTQY
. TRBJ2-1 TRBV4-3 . ASSRGNEQF
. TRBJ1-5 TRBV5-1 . ASSLVPSSNQPQH
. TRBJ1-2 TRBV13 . ASSPGQRLGRYT
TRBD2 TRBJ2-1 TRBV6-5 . ASSWTSGGHEQF
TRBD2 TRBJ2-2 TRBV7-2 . ASSLSSRASGGNTGELF
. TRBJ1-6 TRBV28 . ASFTGGLGNNSPLH
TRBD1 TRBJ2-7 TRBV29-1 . SAGTGHYEQY
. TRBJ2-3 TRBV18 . ASSPRLQPDTQY
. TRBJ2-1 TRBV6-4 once ASSYGRVEQF
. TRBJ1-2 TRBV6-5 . ASSYRDNYGYT
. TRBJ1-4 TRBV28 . ASSPPRGKLF
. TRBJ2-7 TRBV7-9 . ASSLEQVNSYEQY
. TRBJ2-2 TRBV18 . ASSPPGAGELF
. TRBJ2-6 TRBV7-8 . ASSLTRYPQSRANVLT
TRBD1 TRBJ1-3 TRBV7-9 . ASSLDRVGNTIY
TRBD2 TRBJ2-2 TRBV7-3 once ASSFSGTSGTGELF
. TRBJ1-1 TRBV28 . AAGGHLNTEAF
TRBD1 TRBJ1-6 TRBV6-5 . ASSLTGGNSPLH
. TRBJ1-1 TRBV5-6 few ASSLRQRNTEAF
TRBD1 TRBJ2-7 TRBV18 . ASTPQPGTGDEQY
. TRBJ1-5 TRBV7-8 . ASSLEASNQPQH
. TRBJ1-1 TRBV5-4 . ASSLVEVNTEVF
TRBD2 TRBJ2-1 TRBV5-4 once ASTVAGGHNEQF